A single T cell receptor (beta chain) is shown here with its context. The antigen is unknown. This specimen belongs to a study of CD8+CD57+ T cells in acquired aplastic anemia. Across the study: The average for DNA from sorted CD4+ and CD8+ cells was around 3.4 ug.

Germline-derived CDR1 and CDR2 are DFQATT and SNEGSKA (reference sequence). V was pared by 6 bases and J by 4 bases, with 10 bases of the junction left unmatched. The length of the CDR3 is 14 residues. Profiles of TCR beta VDJ and CDR3 were generated from a genomic DNA template. TCRdb re-analysed the reads in MiXCR, keeping a single row per CDR3 protein. The table includes some 150,000 distinct CDR3 sequences, about two thirds detected once. Study findings and constraints: Patients and controls were found to share roughly 31 CD8+ CDR3 sequences. Patients were compared with controls for CD8+ Simpson's diversity, and no significant difference emerged.

CD8+CD57+ cell expansion had been shown by flow cytometry in patients chosen for sequencing. Patients, without exception, had severe acquired aplastic anemia. The sample comprised sorted CD4+, CD8+, or CD8+CD57+ T cells (not recorded which) from PBMCs. This sequence joins TRBV20-1 and TRBJ2-7, with 9 bases fitting TRBD2. The receptor was derived from a human donor with aplastic anemia. The CDR3 DNA sequence: TGCAGTGCCCCGAGCCTAGCGGGATTGTACGAGCAGTACTTC. Amino acids: CSAPSLAGLYEQYF.